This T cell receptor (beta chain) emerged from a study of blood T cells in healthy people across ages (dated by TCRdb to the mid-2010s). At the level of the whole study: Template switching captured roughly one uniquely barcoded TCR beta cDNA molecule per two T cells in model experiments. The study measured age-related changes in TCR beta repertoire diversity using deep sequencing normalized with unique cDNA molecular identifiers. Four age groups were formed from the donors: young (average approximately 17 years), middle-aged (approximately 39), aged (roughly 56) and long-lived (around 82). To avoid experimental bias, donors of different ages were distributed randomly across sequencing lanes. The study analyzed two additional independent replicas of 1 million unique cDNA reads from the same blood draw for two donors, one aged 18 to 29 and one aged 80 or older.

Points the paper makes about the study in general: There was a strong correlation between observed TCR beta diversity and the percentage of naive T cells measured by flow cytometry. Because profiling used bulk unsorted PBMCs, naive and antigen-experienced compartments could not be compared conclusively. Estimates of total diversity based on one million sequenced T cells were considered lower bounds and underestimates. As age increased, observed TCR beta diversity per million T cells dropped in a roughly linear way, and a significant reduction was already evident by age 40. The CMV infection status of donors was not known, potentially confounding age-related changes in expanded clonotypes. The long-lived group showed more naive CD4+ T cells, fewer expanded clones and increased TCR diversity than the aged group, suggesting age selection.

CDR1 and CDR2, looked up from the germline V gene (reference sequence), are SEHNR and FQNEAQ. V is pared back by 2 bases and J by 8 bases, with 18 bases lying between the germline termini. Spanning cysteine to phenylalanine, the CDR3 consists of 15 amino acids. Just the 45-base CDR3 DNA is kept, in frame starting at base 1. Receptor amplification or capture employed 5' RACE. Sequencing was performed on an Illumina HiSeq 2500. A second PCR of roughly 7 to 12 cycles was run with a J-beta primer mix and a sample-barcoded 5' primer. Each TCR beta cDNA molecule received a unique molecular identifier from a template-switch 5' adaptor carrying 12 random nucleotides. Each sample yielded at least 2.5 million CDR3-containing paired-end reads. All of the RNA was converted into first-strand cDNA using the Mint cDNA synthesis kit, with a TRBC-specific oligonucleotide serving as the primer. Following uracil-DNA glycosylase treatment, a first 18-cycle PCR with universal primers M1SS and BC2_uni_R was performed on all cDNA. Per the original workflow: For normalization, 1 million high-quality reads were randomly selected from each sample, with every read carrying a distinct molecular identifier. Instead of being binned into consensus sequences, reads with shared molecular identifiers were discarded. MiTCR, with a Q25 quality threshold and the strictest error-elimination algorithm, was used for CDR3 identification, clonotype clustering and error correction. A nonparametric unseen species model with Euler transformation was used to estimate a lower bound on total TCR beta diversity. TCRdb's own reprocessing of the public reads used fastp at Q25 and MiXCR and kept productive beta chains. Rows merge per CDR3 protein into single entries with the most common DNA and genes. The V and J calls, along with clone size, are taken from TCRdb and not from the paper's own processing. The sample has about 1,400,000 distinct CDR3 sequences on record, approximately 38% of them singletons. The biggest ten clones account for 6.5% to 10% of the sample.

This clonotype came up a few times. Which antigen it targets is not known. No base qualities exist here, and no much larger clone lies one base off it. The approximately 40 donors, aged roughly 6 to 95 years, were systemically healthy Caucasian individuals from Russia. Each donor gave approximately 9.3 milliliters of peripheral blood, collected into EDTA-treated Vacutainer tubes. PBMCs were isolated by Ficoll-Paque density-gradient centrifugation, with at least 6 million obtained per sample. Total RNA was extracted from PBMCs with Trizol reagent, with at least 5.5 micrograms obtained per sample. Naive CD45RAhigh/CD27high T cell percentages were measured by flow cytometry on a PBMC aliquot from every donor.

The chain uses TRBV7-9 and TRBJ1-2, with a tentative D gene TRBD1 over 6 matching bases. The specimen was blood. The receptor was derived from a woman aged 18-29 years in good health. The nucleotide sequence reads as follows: TGTGCCAGCAGCTTATCGGGGGCAGCTCCGAGGGGCTACACCTTC. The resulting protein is CASSLSGAAPRGYTF.